The TCR beta chain described here comes from a study of cytomegalovirus exposure and HLA in healthy donors. Overall study results and limits: Earlier findings revealed that most TCR beta V segments proved productive either about 87% or about 30% of the time. Rarity characterized most TCR sequences, yet some public TCRs appeared in many donors. In all likelihood, a cluster of highly shared sequence variants was a sequencing artifact.

After removal of 0 bases from V and 3 bases from J, the junction contained 2 bases not matched to a gene. The CDR3 sequence is 15 residues long. The germline gives CDR1 MDHEN, CDR2 SYDVKM. Regarding this clone: The antigen is not known.

The primer mix had 60 Vbeta and 13 Jbeta primers. Assay: immunoSEQ multiplex PCR; the TCRdb copy retains only in-frame clones and omits some. The sample yields roughly 140,000 clones, 75% to 80% seen once. The sequence derives from a male donor in good health and CMV-seronegative. The V gene is TRBV28, the J gene TRBJ2-3, with 8 bases identical to TRBD2. The sequenced sample was PBMCs. The CDR3 is CASSLWGLGTDTQYF. CDR3 DNA sequence: TGTGCCAGCAGTTTATGGGGACTAGGAACAGATACGCAGTATTTT.